The present T cell receptor (beta chain) was sequenced within a study of beta chain features in type 1 diabetes. The investigators reverse transcribed all of the isolated RNA, so they sequenced expressed TCRB transcripts. Assay: immunoSEQ multiplex PCR; the TCRdb copy retains only in-frame clones and omits some. The top ten hold roughly 0.038% of the sample, which has 350,000 to 450,000 clones, 14% seen once. There are 15 residues in the CDR3. Trimming pared 0 bases from V and 2 bases from J, leaving 6 bases between. Germline V lookup: CDR1 SGHNT, CDR2 YYREEE (reference sequence). Study-level results: A possible short-template PCR bias applies equally to patients and controls. A closer apparent resemblance between naive, central memory and Treg TCRB repertoires was seen in patients than in healthy donors.

This clone has just a few counts. Its specificity is not known. This TCR derives from a young man in good health. The chain couples TRBV5-4 to TRBJ2-6; D call uncertain. Sequencing was done on a sample of naive CD4+ T cells from blood. CDR3 region: CASSLAVAGANVLTF. CDR3 DNA sequence: TGTGCCAGCAGCTTGGCCGTTGCTGGGGCCAACGTCCTGACTTTC. The full variable domain, with the rest looked up from reference TRBV5-4 and TRBJ2-6, is ETGVTQSPTHLIKTRGQQVTLRCSSQSGHNTVSWYQQALGQGPQFIFQYYREEENGRGNFPPRFSGLQFPNYSSELNVNALELDDSALYLCASSLAVAGANVLTFGAGSRLTVL.